The 17 T cell receptor beta chains below were found in one sample sequenced in a study of cytomegalovirus exposure and HLA in healthy donors. Some clones are missing from TCRdb's copy, which holds only in-frame ones; the method was immunoSEQ multiplex PCR. The sample yields some 150,000 clones, about 87% seen once. The sample taken for sequencing was PBMCs. The receptors stem from a woman aged 25 to 39 in good health and CMV-seronegative.

V is TRBV14 and J is TRBJ2-4, with TRBD2 as a possible D gene (5 bases). CDR1 and CDR2 from the germline V gene are SGHDN and FVKESK. There are 11 residues in the CDR3. The V end was cut by 1 base, the J end by 12 bases, with 7 bases between. The CDR3 region is CASSQGLAQYF. The CDR3 DNA is TGTGCCAGCAGCCAAGGTCTAGCTCAGTACTTC.

The genes are TRBV2 and TRBJ1-4; 9 bases fit TRBD1. Looked up from germline, CDR1 is SNHLY and CDR2 is FYNNEI. The trim removed 7 bases at V and 5 bases at J, leaving 5 bases unmatched. This CDR3 contains 14 residues. The CDR3, as DNA: TGTGCCAGCATTGGGACAGGGAAGAATGAAAAACTGTTTTTT. It encodes CASIGTGKNEKLFF.

The CDR3 loop reads CATSWGVAGGGEETQYF. In DNA, the CDR3 is TGTGCCACCAGCTGGGGGGTTGCGGGGGGAGGCGAGGAGACCCAGTACTTC. The V and J genes are TRBV15 and TRBJ2-5; 8 bases are shared with TRBD2. The CDR3 spans 17 residues. V was pared by 5 bases and J by 5 bases, with 16 bases of the junction left unmatched. CDR1 LNHNV and CDR2 YYDKDF come from the germline V gene (reference sequence).

This chain joins TRBV10-2 and TRBJ1-2; no clear D gene. Germline V lookup: CDR1 WSHSY, CDR2 SAAADI. This CDR3 is 16 amino acids long. V shed 2 bases and J shed 2 bases, with 15 bases lying between them. CDR3 in DNA: TGCGCCAGCAGTGAGAGACCTTATATGGAGAACTATGGCTACACCTTC. The encoded protein is CASSERPYMENYGYTF.

V and J are TRBV19 and TRBJ1-5, with D possibly being TRBD1 (5 bases). The V end was cut by 5 bases, the J end by 0 bases, with 14 bases between. The V gene's germline CDR1 is LNHDA and CDR2 SQIVND (reference sequence). The CDR3 contains 16 residues. In DNA form, the CDR3 reads TGTGCCAGTAGTTCCCGCGGGGGTTATAGCAATCAGCCCCAGCATTTT. It translates to CASSSRGGYSNQPQHF.

This chain joins TRBV5-1 and TRBJ2-7; 9 bases map to TRBD2. V lost 5 bases to trimming and J lost 2 bases; unmatched junction nucleotides: 5. Germline assignment: CDR1 SGHRS and CDR2 YFSETQ. This CDR3 spans 14 amino acids. The CDR3 bases are TGCGCCAGCAGTTTTGCGGGGGGGACCTACGAGCAGTACTTC. Encoded protein: CASSFAGGTYEQYF.

The V call is TRBV5-4, the J call TRBJ2-7; 9 positions agree with TRBD1. Germline values: CDR1 SGHNT, CDR2 YYREEE (reference sequence). V dropped 4 bases and J dropped 5; count of bases not matched to a gene: 10. This CDR3 contains 15 residues. The CDR3 here is CASSPQRTGAHEQYF. The CDR3 region has the DNA TGTGCCAGCAGCCCCCAAAGGACAGGGGCGCACGAGCAGTACTTC.

CDR3 nucleotide sequence: TGTGCCAGTACCTGGACTAGCGGGGGGAACAATGAGCAGTTCTTC. Protein product: CASTWTSGGNNEQFF. The V call is TRBV19, the J call TRBJ2-1, with TRBD2 matching 14 bases. J was trimmed by 5 bases and V by 7 bases; bases with no gene match: 4. The CDR3 loop spans 15 amino acids. Germline values: CDR1 LNHDA, CDR2 SQIVND (reference sequence).

The chain uses TRBV14 and TRBJ2-1, with 9 nucleotides matching TRBD1. The CDR3 consists of 15 residues. Germline values: CDR1 SGHDN, CDR2 FVKESK. With 5 bases clipped from V and 3 bases from J, the junction kept 5 bases outside the gene matches. CDR3 amino acids: CASSVGQGYYNEQFF. The CDR3 bases are TGTGCCAGCAGCGTTGGACAGGGGTACTACAATGAGCAGTTCTTC. Variable domain in full (rest from reference TRBV14 and TRBJ2-1): EAGVTQFPSHSVIEKGQTVTLRCDPISGHDNLYWYRRVMGKEIKFLLHFVKESKQDESGMPNNRFLAERTGGTYSTLKVQPAELEDSGVYFCASSVGQGYYNEQFFGPGTRLTVL.

The J gene is TRBJ1-2, the V gene TRBV13; the D gene is possibly TRBD1 (5 bases). V lost 2 bases and J lost 2, with 9 bases in between. The CDR3 spans 14 residues. Germline CDR1 and CDR2: PRHDT and FYEKMQ (reference sequence). CDR3 protein: CASSLPGMNYGYTF. The CDR3 DNA reads as TGTGCCAGCAGCTTACCAGGGATGAACTATGGCTACACCTTC. The whole variable domain, remainder taken from reference TRBV13 and TRBJ1-2, is AAGVIQSPRHLIKEKRETATLKCYPIPRHDTVYWYQQGPGQDPQFLISFYEKMQSDKGSIPDRFSAQQFSDYHSELNMSSLELGDSALYFCASSLPGMNYGYTFGSGTRLTVV.

The chain recombines TRBV6-6 with TRBJ2-7; no clear D. V was clipped by 6 bases and J by 6 bases, with 9 bases between them. The CDR3 consists of 11 residues. Per germline, CDR1 MNHNY and CDR2 SVGAGI (reference sequence). The CDR3 region is CASRTDFEQYF. CDR3 DNA: TGTGCCAGCAGAACCGACTTCGAGCAGTACTTC.

This sequence joins TRBV6-6 and TRBJ1-4, with D maybe TRBD1 (5 bases). Deletions cut 8 bases from V and 3 bases from J, with 13 bases between. The germline V gene encodes CDR1 MNHNY and CDR2 SVGAGI (reference sequence). The CDR3 has 14 amino acids. This chain's CDR3 is CASQGNRANEKLFF. In DNA form, the CDR3 reads TGTGCCAGCCAGGGAAACCGGGCTAATGAAAAACTGTTTTTT.

The chain couples TRBV4-1 to TRBJ2-1; D ambiguous. V gave up 0 bases and J gave up 5 bases, with 8 bases separating them. Germline V gives CDR1 MGHRA, CDR2 YSYEKL. The CDR3 covers 14 residues. CDR3 in DNA: TGCGCCAGCAGCCAAGATGGTGGAGACAATGAGCAGTTCTTC. This sequence encodes CASSQDGGDNEQFF.

The chain recombines TRBV7-9 with TRBJ2-1, with 10 bases identical to TRBD1. The CDR3 runs 15 residues. Trimming removed 5 bases from V and 4 bases from J; junction bases left unmatched: 5. Germline assignment: CDR1 SEHNR and CDR2 FQNEAQ (reference sequence). The CDR3 loop reads CASSLGTGVYNEQFF. The CDR3 nucleotides read TGTGCCAGCAGCCTGGGGACAGGGGTATACAATGAGCAGTTCTTC. Full variable domain (outside the CDR3, taken from reference TRBV7-9 and TRBJ2-1): DTGVSQNPRHKITKRGQNVTFRCDPISEHNRLYWYRQTLGQGPEFLTYFQNEAQLEKSRLLSDRFSAERPKGSFSTLEIQRTEQGDSAMYLCASSLGTGVYNEQFFGPGTRLTVL.

This chain's CDR3 is CSVYTGVDTEAFF. CDR3 DNA sequence: TGCAGCGTTTATACAGGGGTGGACACTGAAGCTTTCTTT. This chain uses TRBV29-1 with TRBJ1-1, with 7 bases aligning to TRBD1. The J segment lost 3 bases and the V segment lost 5 bases, leaving 6 bases of the junction unmatched. Germline-derived CDR1 and CDR2 are SQVTM and ANQGSEA. The CDR3 length is 13 residues.

The V gene is TRBV2, the J gene TRBJ2-7; D might be TRBD1 (5 bases). CDR1 and CDR2 (germline): SNHLY, FYNNEI. V gave up 4 bases and J gave up 2 bases, with 9 bases separating them. There are 13 residues in the CDR3. In DNA, the CDR3 is TGTGCCAGCAGTGGCAGGGAAACCTACGAGCAGTACTTC. Its translation: CASSGRETYEQYF. Supplemented by reference TRBV2 and TRBJ2-7, the full variable domain reads EPEVTQTPSHQVTQMGQEVILRCVPISNHLYFYWYRQILGQKVEFLVSFYNNEISEKSEIFDDQFSVERPDGSNFTLKIRSTKLEDSAMYFCASSGRETYEQYFGPGTRLTVT.

J is TRBJ2-1 and V is TRBV27; D gene uncertain. The CDR3 consists of 15 residues. Germline loops: CDR1 MNHEY, CDR2 SMNVEV (reference sequence). The germline V and J ends were trimmed by 3 bases and 0 bases, with 9 bases remaining between them. CDR3 bases: TGTGCCAGCAGTTTGTCGTCCCCCTCCTACAATGAGCAGTTCTTC. It translates to CASSLSSPSYNEQFF.